The rows below give T cell receptor beta chains drawn from one sample of a study of Tregs in tolerant kidney transplant recipients. Assay used: immunoSEQ multiplex PCR; TCRdb lists only in-frame clones, some missing. This repertoire shows about 66,000 clones, 80% to 95% found once; its top ten account for 11%. The material sequenced was CD8+ T cells from blood, taken before the transplant. These receptors all come from a human donor who received a combined kidney and bone marrow transplant. Each CDR3 is given with its conserved first and last residue. Fields, in order: J gene, V gene, D gene, clone size, CDR3 length, CDR3 protein, CDR3 DNA. A D gene is named only where the DNA matches it firmly. The listing skips clone size in some rows; elsewhere it reads once, few, many or a size class.

j_gene: TRBJ1-3; v_gene: TRBV9; d_gene: TRBD1; abundance: -; len: 16; CDR3aa: CASSARSGTAGNTIYF; CDR3nt: TGTGCCAGCAGCGCTAGATCCGGGACAGCTGGAAACACCATATATTTT
j_gene: TRBJ2-7; v_gene: TRBV4-1; d_gene: -; abundance: -; len: 12; CDR3aa: CASSQGPYEQYF; CDR3nt: TGCGCCAGCAGCCAGGGCCCCTACGAGCAGTACTTC
j_gene: TRBJ1-2; v_gene: TRBV14; d_gene: -; abundance: -; len: 13; CDR3aa: CASSQDTRGGYTF; CDR3nt: TGTGCCAGCAGCCAAGACACTAGAGGAGGCTACACCTTC
j_gene: TRBJ1-6; v_gene: TRBV9; d_gene: -; abundance: -; len: 17; CDR3aa: CASSAHSRRGNNSPLHF; CDR3nt: TGTGCCAGCAGCGCCCACTCGAGGAGGGGAAATAATTCACCCCTCCACTTT
j_gene: TRBJ1-4; v_gene: TRBV21-1; d_gene: -; abundance: -; len: 17; CDR3aa: CASSKEEGATTNEKLFF; CDR3nt: TGTGCCAGCAGCAAAGAGGAGGGGGCCACAACTAATGAAAAACTGTTTTTT
j_gene: TRBJ2-5; v_gene: TRBV5-4; d_gene: TRBD2; abundance: -; len: 18; CDR3aa: CASSLAGVSGGAGETQYF; CDR3nt: TGTGCCAGCAGCTTGGCCGGGGTTAGCGGGGGGGCAGGGGAGACCCAGTACTTC
j_gene: TRBJ2-7; v_gene: TRBV5-6; d_gene: TRBD1; abundance: -; len: 16; CDR3aa: CASSEPTGDLSYEQYF; CDR3nt: TGTGCCAGCAGCGAACCGACAGGGGATCTATCCTACGAGCAGTACTTC
j_gene: TRBJ2-7; v_gene: TRBV18; d_gene: TRBD1; abundance: -; len: 14; CDR3aa: CASSPPGQTYEQYF; CDR3nt: TGTGCCAGCTCACCACCGGGACAGACTTACGAGCAGTACTTC
j_gene: TRBJ2-7; v_gene: TRBV9; d_gene: -; abundance: once; len: 14; CDR3aa: CASSGRDSLYEQYF; CDR3nt: TGTGCCAGCAGCGGACGCGACAGCCTCTACGAGCAGTACTTC
j_gene: TRBJ2-3; v_gene: TRBV13; d_gene: -; abundance: -; len: 15; CDR3aa: CASSLGRYSTDTQYF; CDR3nt: TGTGCCAGCAGCTTAGGGAGGTATTCGACAGATACGCAGTATTTT
j_gene: TRBJ1-6; v_gene: TRBV27; d_gene: -; abundance: -; len: 14; CDR3aa: CASSLEENNSPLHF; CDR3nt: TGTGCCAGCAGTTTAGAGGAGAACAATTCCCCCCTCCACTTT
j_gene: TRBJ2-5; v_gene: TRBV2; d_gene: -; abundance: -; len: 15; CDR3aa: CASSLGGRGIEEQYF; CDR3nt: TGTGCCAGCAGCTTGGGGGGGCGGGGGATAGAGGAGCAGTACTTC
j_gene: TRBJ2-5; v_gene: TRBV7-8; d_gene: TRBD2; abundance: -; len: 16; CDR3aa: CASSFLGGSLPRAQYF; CDR3nt: TGTGCCAGCAGCTTTTTGGGCGGGAGTCTTCCAAGGGCCCAGTACTTC
j_gene: TRBJ1-3; v_gene: TRBV13; d_gene: -; abundance: once; len: 17; CDR3aa: CASSPPGEYFSGNTIYF; CDR3nt: TGTGCCAGCAGCCCCCCGGGGGAGTATTTCTCTGGAAACACCATATATTTT
j_gene: TRBJ2-1; v_gene: TRBV9; d_gene: TRBD2; abundance: -; len: 17; CDR3aa: CASSGSHGGGEYNEQFF; CDR3nt: TGTGCCAGCAGCGGATCCCATGGGGGAGGGGAATACAATGAGCAGTTCTTC
j_gene: TRBJ1-2; v_gene: TRBV9; d_gene: -; abundance: -; len: 13; CDR3aa: CASSPTLNYGYTF; CDR3nt: TGTGCCAGCAGCCCAACATTAAACTATGGCTACACCTTC
j_gene: TRBJ2-3; v_gene: TRBV18; d_gene: -; abundance: -; len: 17; CDR3aa: CASSPERNTYGTDTQYF; CDR3nt: TGTGCCAGCTCACCGGAACGGAACACCTACGGGACAGATACGCAGTATTTT
j_gene: TRBJ2-3; v_gene: TRBV6-5; d_gene: -; abundance: -; len: 14; CDR3aa: CASSYSRGYDTQYF; CDR3nt: TGTGCCAGCAGTTACTCAAGAGGGTACGATACGCAGTATTTT
j_gene: TRBJ2-1; v_gene: TRBV19; d_gene: -; abundance: once; len: 15; CDR3aa: CASSTSSYSYNEQFF; CDR3nt: TGTGCCAGTAGCACGAGCTCGTACTCCTACAATGAGCAGTTCTTC
j_gene: TRBJ1-1; v_gene: TRBV9; d_gene: -; abundance: -; len: 16; CDR3aa: CASSVGTATLLREAFF; CDR3nt: TGTGCCAGCAGCGTAGGTACAGCTACTCTCCTCCGTGAAGCTTTCTTT
j_gene: TRBJ2-7; v_gene: TRBV7-2; d_gene: TRBD2; abundance: -; len: 17; CDR3aa: CASSARHLSGRSPEQYF; CDR3nt: TGTGCCAGCAGCGCGAGACATCTAAGCGGGAGAAGTCCCGAGCAGTACTTC
j_gene: TRBJ2-5; v_gene: TRBV11-2; d_gene: TRBD2; abundance: -; len: 15; CDR3aa: CASSLWNGREETQYF; CDR3nt: TGTGCCAGCAGCTTATGGAACGGGAGGGAAGAGACCCAGTACTTC
j_gene: TRBJ2-1; v_gene: TRBV19; d_gene: TRBD2; abundance: few; len: 15; CDR3aa: CASQRAGGLYNEQFF; CDR3nt: TGTGCCAGCCAACGAGCGGGGGGGCTGTACAATGAGCAGTTCTTC
j_gene: TRBJ2-7; v_gene: TRBV7-6; d_gene: TRBD1; abundance: -; len: 14; CDR3aa: CASSSGQGAYEQYF; CDR3nt: TGTGCCAGCAGCTCGGGACAGGGGGCGTACGAGCAGTACTTC
j_gene: TRBJ1-2; v_gene: TRBV28; d_gene: -; abundance: -; len: 15; CDR3aa: CASSSPPPRLYGYTF; CDR3nt: TGTGCCAGCAGTTCACCCCCACCCAGACTCTATGGCTACACCTTC
j_gene: TRBJ2-7; v_gene: TRBV11-2; d_gene: TRBD2; abundance: once; len: 14; CDR3aa: CASSFGTSGYEQYF; CDR3nt: TGTGCCAGCAGCTTCGGCACTAGCGGATACGAGCAGTACTTC
j_gene: TRBJ2-3; v_gene: TRBV28; d_gene: TRBD1; abundance: once; len: 15; CDR3aa: CASRETGGWTDTQYF; CDR3nt: TGTGCCAGCCGGGAGACAGGGGGTTGGACAGATACGCAGTATTTT
j_gene: TRBJ2-7; v_gene: TRBV9; d_gene: TRBD2; abundance: -; len: 15; CDR3aa: CASSARLAGEGEQYF; CDR3nt: TGTGCCAGCAGCGCCCGACTAGCGGGGGAGGGCGAGCAGTACTTC
j_gene: TRBJ1-2; v_gene: TRBV5-8; d_gene: TRBD1; abundance: -; len: 15; CDR3aa: CASSPGTGGPYGYTF; CDR3nt: TGTGCCAGCAGCCCAGGAACAGGGGGACCATATGGCTACACCTTC
j_gene: TRBJ2-7; v_gene: TRBV7-8; d_gene: -; abundance: -; len: 12; CDR3aa: CASSLDFNEQYF; CDR3nt: TGTGCCAGCAGCTTAGACTTTAACGAGCAGTACTTC
j_gene: TRBJ1-4; v_gene: TRBV6-5; d_gene: TRBD1; abundance: -; len: 15; CDR3aa: CASSPTTGMGEKLFF; CDR3nt: TGTGCCAGCAGTCCGACGACAGGGATGGGTGAAAAACTGTTTTTT
j_gene: TRBJ2-3; v_gene: TRBV7-8; d_gene: -; abundance: -; len: 16; CDR3aa: CASSSSYRRDTDTQYF; CDR3nt: TGTGCCAGCAGTTCAAGCTACAGACGGGACACAGATACGCAGTATTTT
j_gene: TRBJ1-6; v_gene: TRBV19; d_gene: -; abundance: -; len: 17; CDR3aa: CASSTPSEQGWDSPLHF; CDR3nt: TGTGCCAGTAGTACCCCCTCGGAACAGGGATGGGATTCACCCCTCCACTTT
j_gene: TRBJ2-3; v_gene: TRBV5-6; d_gene: TRBD1; abundance: -; len: 15; CDR3aa: CASSGEDRDTDTQYF; CDR3nt: TGTGCCAGCAGCGGCGAGGACAGGGATACAGATACGCAGTATTTT
j_gene: TRBJ1-6; v_gene: TRBV28; d_gene: -; abundance: -; len: 13; CDR3aa: CASAAAANSPLHF; CDR3nt: TGTGCCAGCGCCGCGGCAGCAAATTCCCCCCTCCACTTT
j_gene: TRBJ1-6; v_gene: TRBV4-3; d_gene: TRBD1; abundance: -; len: 15; CDR3aa: CASRWKGAYNSPLHF; CDR3nt: TGCGCCAGCAGATGGAAGGGGGCATATAATTCACCCCTCCACTTT
j_gene: TRBJ1-2; v_gene: TRBV9; d_gene: -; abundance: -; len: 12; CDR3aa: CASSVGAGGYTF; CDR3nt: TGTGCCAGCAGCGTAGGGGCGGGAGGCTACACCTTC
j_gene: TRBJ2-1; v_gene: TRBV13; d_gene: -; abundance: -; len: 14; CDR3aa: CASSARQNYNEQFF; CDR3nt: TGTGCCAGCAGCGCCCGACAGAACTACAATGAGCAGTTCTTC
j_gene: TRBJ2-1; v_gene: TRBV9; d_gene: TRBD2; abundance: -; len: 15; CDR3aa: CASSVEAGLTPEQFF; CDR3nt: TGTGCCAGCAGCGTAGAAGCGGGACTCACACCAGAGCAGTTCTTC
j_gene: TRBJ2-7; v_gene: TRBV7-9; d_gene: TRBD2; abundance: -; len: 13; CDR3aa: CASSLDTSGRAYF; CDR3nt: TGTGCCAGCAGCTTAGATACTTCGGGGAGGGCGTACTTC
j_gene: TRBJ2-1; v_gene: TRBV4-1; d_gene: -; abundance: -; len: 14; CDR3aa: CASSPAGSYNEQFF; CDR3nt: TGCGCCAGCAGCCCAGCCGGGTCCTACAATGAGCAGTTCTTC
j_gene: TRBJ1-5; v_gene: TRBV7-9; d_gene: -; abundance: -; len: 17; CDR3aa: CASSTLRQEHSNQPQHF; CDR3nt: TGTGCCAGCAGCACGCTGCGACAGGAACATAGCAATCAGCCCCAGCATTTT
j_gene: TRBJ1-5; v_gene: TRBV27; d_gene: TRBD1; abundance: -; len: 13; CDR3aa: CASSPGGAGPQHF; CDR3nt: TGTGCCAGCAGCCCAGGGGGAGCTGGACCCCAGCATTTT
j_gene: TRBJ1-2; v_gene: TRBV29-1; d_gene: TRBD1; abundance: -; len: 14; CDR3aa: CSVEDPDRARGYTF; CDR3nt: TGCAGCGTTGAAGATCCGGACAGGGCTCGTGGCTACACCTTC
j_gene: TRBJ2-1; v_gene: TRBV11-3; d_gene: TRBD1; abundance: -; len: 14; CDR3aa: CASIDTGGYNEQFF; CDR3nt: TGTGCCAGCATCGACACAGGGGGATACAATGAGCAGTTCTTC
j_gene: TRBJ1-1; v_gene: TRBV28; d_gene: -; abundance: once; len: 18; CDR3aa: CASSLSPYQTAGRTEAFF; CDR3nt: TGTGCCAGCAGTTTATCCCCCTACCAGACAGCTGGGAGGACTGAAGCTTTCTTT
j_gene: TRBJ2-5; v_gene: TRBV4-3; d_gene: -; abundance: -; len: 16; CDR3aa: CASSQEGQGYGETQYF; CDR3nt: TGCGCCAGCAGCCAAGAGGGGCAGGGATACGGAGAGACCCAGTACTTC
j_gene: TRBJ2-7; v_gene: TRBV27; d_gene: TRBD2; abundance: -; len: 13; CDR3aa: CASSWAGGNEQYF; CDR3nt: TGTGCCAGCAGTTGGGCGGGAGGGAACGAGCAGTACTTC
j_gene: TRBJ1-2; v_gene: TRBV19; d_gene: -; abundance: -; len: 14; CDR3aa: CASSIGAGNYGYTF; CDR3nt: TGTGCCAGTAGTATTGGGGCAGGGAACTATGGCTACACCTTC
j_gene: TRBJ2-2; v_gene: TRBV19; d_gene: TRBD1; abundance: -; len: 16; CDR3aa: CASIPGTGGGSGELFF; CDR3nt: TGTGCCAGTATCCCCGGCACAGGGGGCGGATCCGGGGAGCTGTTTTTT
j_gene: TRBJ2-1; v_gene: TRBV25-1; d_gene: TRBD2; abundance: -; len: 15; CDR3aa: CASSELTSGSNEQFF; CDR3nt: TGTGCCAGCAGTGAATTGACTAGCGGGAGCAATGAGCAGTTCTTC
j_gene: TRBJ1-1; v_gene: TRBV19; d_gene: TRBD1; abundance: -; len: 13; CDR3aa: CASSTTGVTEAFF; CDR3nt: TGTGCCAGTAGCACGACAGGGGTGACTGAAGCCTTCTTT